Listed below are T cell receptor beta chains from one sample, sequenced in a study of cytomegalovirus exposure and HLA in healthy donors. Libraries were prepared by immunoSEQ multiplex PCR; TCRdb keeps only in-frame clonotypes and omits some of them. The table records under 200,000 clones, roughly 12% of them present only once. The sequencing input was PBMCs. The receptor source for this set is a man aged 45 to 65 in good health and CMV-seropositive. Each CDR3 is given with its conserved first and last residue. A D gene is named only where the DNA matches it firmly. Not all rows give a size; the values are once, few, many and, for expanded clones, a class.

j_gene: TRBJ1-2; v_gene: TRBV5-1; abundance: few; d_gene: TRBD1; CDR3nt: TGCGCCAGCAGCGCCTCCGGGACAGAGAGGAACTATGGCTACACCTTC; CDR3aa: CASSASGTERNYGYTF
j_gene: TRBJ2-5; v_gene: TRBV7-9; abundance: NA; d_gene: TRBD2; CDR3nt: TGTGCCAGCAGCTTAGCCCTACTAGCCGGGGGGGAGACCCAGTACTTC; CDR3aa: CASSLALLAGGETQYF
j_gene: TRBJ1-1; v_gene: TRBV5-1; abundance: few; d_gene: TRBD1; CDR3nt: TGCGCCAGCAGCTTGTTCCCAACAGGGGGCGCGGACACTGAAGCTTTCTTT; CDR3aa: CASSLFPTGGADTEAFF
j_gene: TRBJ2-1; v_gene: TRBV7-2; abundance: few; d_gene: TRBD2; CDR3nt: TGTGCCAGCAGCTTAACGGGGGGGTCCAATGAGCAGTTCTTC; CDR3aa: CASSLTGGSNEQFF
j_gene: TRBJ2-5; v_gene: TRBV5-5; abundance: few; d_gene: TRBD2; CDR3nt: TGTGCCAGCAGCTTGGGAACGGCTAGCGGGAAAGAGACCCAGTACTTC; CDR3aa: CASSLGTASGKETQYF
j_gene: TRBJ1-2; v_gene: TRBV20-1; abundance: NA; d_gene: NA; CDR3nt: TGCAGTGTACCGGGATACTATGGCTACACCTTC; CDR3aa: CSVPGYYGYTF
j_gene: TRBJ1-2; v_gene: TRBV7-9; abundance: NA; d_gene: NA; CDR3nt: TGTGCCAGCAGCTTAGGTGGGGAGGTCTATGGCTACACCTTC; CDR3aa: CASSLGGEVYGYTF
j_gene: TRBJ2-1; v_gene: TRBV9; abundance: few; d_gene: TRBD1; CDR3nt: TGTGCCAGCTCCCTCTATATAGGGACAGGCGGCTCCAATGAGCAGTTCTTC; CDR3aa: CASSLYIGTGGSNEQFF
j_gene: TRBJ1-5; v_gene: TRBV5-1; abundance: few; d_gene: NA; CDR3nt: TGCGCCAGCAGCGACACAGGGTTGGATCAGCCCCAGCATTTT; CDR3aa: CASSDTGLDQPQHF
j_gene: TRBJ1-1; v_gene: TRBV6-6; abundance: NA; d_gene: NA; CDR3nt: TGTGCCAGCAGTTACGGGGGGGACACTGAAGCTTTCTTT; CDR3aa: CASSYGGDTEAFF
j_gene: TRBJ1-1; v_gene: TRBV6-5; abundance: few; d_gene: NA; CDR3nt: TGTGCCAGCAGGGGCACAGGGACCACTGAAGCTTTCTTT; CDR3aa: CASRGTGTTEAFF
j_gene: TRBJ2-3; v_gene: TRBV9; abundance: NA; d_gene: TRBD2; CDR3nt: TGTGCCAGCAGCGTAGAGACTAGCGGGGGGGCAATAGATACGCAGTATTTT; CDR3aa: CASSVETSGGAIDTQYF
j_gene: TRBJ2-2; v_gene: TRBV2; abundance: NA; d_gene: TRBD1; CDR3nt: TGTGCCAGCAACCGGGACAGGGCTATCACCGGGGAGCTGTTTTTT; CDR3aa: CASNRDRAITGELFF
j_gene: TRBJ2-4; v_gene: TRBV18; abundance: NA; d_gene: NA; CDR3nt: TGTGCCAGCTCACCTGGGACAAGAGGGGACATTCAGTACTTC; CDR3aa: CASSPGTRGDIQYF
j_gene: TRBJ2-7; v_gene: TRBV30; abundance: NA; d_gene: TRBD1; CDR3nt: TGTGCCTGGAGTCCGGACAGGGGCTACGAGCAGTACTTC; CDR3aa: CAWSPDRGYEQYF
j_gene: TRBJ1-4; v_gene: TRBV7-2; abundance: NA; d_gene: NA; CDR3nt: TGTGCCAGCAGCACCGGAGGCGCGAATGAAAAACTGTTTTTT; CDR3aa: CASSTGGANEKLFF
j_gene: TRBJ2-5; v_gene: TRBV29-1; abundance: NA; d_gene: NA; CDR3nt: TGCAGCGTTGAAGGACAGATCCAAGAGACCCAGTACTTC; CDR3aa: CSVEGQIQETQYF
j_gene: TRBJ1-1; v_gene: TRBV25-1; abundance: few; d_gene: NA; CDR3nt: TGTGCCAGCAGTGAGGCGGGGGGGGACACTGAAGCTTTCTTT; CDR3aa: CASSEAGGDTEAFF
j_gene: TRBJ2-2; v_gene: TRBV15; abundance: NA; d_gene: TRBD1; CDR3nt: TGTGCCACCAGCAGAGGGGGACAGGGACCTACCGGGGAGCTGTTTTTT; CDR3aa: CATSRGGQGPTGELFF
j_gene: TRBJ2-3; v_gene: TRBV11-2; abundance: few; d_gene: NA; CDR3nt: TGTGCCAGCAGCTTAACAGTCGCAGATACGCAGTATTTT; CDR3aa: CASSLTVADTQYF
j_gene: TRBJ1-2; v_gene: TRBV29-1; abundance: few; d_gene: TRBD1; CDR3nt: TGCAGCGTCCAGACAGGGGGCGATGGCTACACCTTC; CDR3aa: CSVQTGGDGYTF
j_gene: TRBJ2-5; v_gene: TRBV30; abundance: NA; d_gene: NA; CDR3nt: TGTGCCTGGAGTGTGCGGGAAAGGGTGGAGACCCAGTACTTC; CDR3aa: CAWSVRERVETQYF
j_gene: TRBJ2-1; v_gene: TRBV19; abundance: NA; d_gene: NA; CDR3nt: TGTGCCAGTAGTGTTCAGGGGTCACTCTCCTACAATGAGCAGTTCTTC; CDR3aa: CASSVQGSLSYNEQFF
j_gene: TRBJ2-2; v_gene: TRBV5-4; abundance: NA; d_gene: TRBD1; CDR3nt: TGTGCCACCGAGGGACAGGGTAACACCGGGGAGCTGTTTTTT; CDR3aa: CATEGQGNTGELFF
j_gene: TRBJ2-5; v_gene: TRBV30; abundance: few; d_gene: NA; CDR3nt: TGTGCCTGGAGGGGGTTAGGGGCAGGAGGGGAGACCCAGTACTTC; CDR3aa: CAWRGLGAGGETQYF
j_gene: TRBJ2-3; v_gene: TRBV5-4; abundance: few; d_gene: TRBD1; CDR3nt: TGTGCCAGCAGCGCTCGGACAGGGGGCCGAATAGATACGCAGTATTTT; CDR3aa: CASSARTGGRIDTQYF
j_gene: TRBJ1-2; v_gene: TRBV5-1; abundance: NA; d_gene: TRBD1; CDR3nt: TGCGCCAGCAGCCCGGGGACAGCAGCTAACTATGGCTACACCTTC; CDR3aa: CASSPGTAANYGYTF
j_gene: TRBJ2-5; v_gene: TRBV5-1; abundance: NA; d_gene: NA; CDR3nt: TGCGCCAGCAGCCTGACAAACCCGGAGACCCAGTACTTC; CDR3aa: CASSLTNPETQYF
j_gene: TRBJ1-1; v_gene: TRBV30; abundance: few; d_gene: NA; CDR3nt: TGTGCCTGGAGGGACAGACCGAACACTGAAGCTTTCTTT; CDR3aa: CAWRDRPNTEAFF
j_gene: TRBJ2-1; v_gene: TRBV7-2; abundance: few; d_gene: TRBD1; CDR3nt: TGTGCCAGCAGCTTAAGGACAGGGTGGAGCTCCTACAATGAGCAGTTCTTC; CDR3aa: CASSLRTGWSSYNEQFF
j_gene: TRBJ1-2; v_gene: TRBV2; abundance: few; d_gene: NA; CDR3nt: TGTGCCAGCAGGCGACAGATGTCTAACTATGGCTACACCTTC; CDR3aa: CASRRQMSNYGYTF
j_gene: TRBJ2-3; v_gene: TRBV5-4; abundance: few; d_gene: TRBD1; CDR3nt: TGTGCCAGCAGCTTGGCCCCGGGACAGGGGGCTTCGGATACGCAGTATTTT; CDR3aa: CASSLAPGQGASDTQYF
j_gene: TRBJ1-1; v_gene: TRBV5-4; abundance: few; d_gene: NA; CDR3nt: TGTGCCAGCAGCCTTGAGGCGGGGGCGATTTACGCTGAAGCTTTCTTT; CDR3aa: CASSLEAGAIYAEAFF
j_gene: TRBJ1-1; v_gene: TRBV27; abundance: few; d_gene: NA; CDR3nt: TGTGCCAGCAGTAACGGTGGGGGCCTTTTGAACACTGAAGCTTTCTTT; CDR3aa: CASSNGGGLLNTEAFF
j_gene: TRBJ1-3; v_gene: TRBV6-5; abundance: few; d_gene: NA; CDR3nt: TGTGCCAGCAGTTACTCGGGGGGTCTCTCTGGAAACACCATATATTTT; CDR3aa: CASSYSGGLSGNTIYF
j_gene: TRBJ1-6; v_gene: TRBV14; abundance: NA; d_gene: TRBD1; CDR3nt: TGTGCCAGCAGCCGGGACAGGGGTTCACCCCTCCACTTT; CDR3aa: CASSRDRGSPLHF
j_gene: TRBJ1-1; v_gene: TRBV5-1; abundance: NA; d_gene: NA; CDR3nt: TGCGCAAGCAGAGGGGAGGTCGCTGAAGCTTTCTTT; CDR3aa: CASRGEVAEAFF
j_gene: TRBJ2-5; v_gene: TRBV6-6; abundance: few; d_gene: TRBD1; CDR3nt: TGTGCCAGCAGTTGGACAGGTAACCAAGAGACCCAGTACTTC; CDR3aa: CASSWTGNQETQYF